These T cell receptor beta chains were read from a single sample in a study of blood T cell repertoires in COVID-19. Assay: immunoSEQ multiplex PCR; the TCRdb copy retains only in-frame clones and omits some. The table includes roughly 200,000 clones, 75% to 85% detected once. The sample consisted of peripheral blood. These receptors were collected from a man between 60 and 70 years old with acute or convalescent COVID-19. Both conserved end residues are part of each CDR3. D genes are given only for firm matches.

>-|TRBV28
CASSLPNQPQHF
>TRBD2|TRBV5-5
CASSGGAGELFF
>-|TRBV7-9
CASSLAQGDGSPLHF
>TRBD2|TRBV7-9
CASSPLAGGGDEQFF
>TRBD1|TRBV27
CASGRQGVLYEQYF
>-|TRBV6-5
CASGFAVPFPEFF
>TRBD1|TRBV6-5
CASTTGGINEKLFF
>TRBD2|TRBV6-5
CASMVAGNPDTQYF
>-|TRBV5-1
CASSPSRGNEQFF
>TRBD1|TRBV7-9
CASRTGAFSGANVLTF
>TRBD2|TRBV9
CASSVAGLPSSTDTQYF
>-|TRBV7-2
CASSSGSWRGNTIYF
>TRBD1|TRBV9
CASSLGTGVTDTQYF
>-|TRBV14
CASSQETPSYGYTF
>-|TRBV15
CATSRGLTEVSYEQYF
>TRBD1|TRBV6-6
CASSYPGQGLQQPQHF
>TRBD2|TRBV7-2
CASSLAASGYNEQFF
>TRBD1|TRBV6-6
CASSRTGGSSPLHF
>-|TRBV25-1
CASSEARGGDGYTF
>TRBD1|TRBV9
CASSADRGLEQYF
>-|TRBV19
CASSIGTGSSNQPQHF